This T cell receptor beta chain stems from a study of cytomegalovirus exposure and HLA in healthy donors. Researchers ran the PCR with 60 Vbeta and 13 Jbeta primers. Measured with immunoSEQ multiplex PCR; TCRdb has only the in-frame clones, and not every one. This table has under 95,000 clones, roughly 77% appearing once. Germline V gives CDR1 SGHNT, CDR2 YENEEA. J lost 5 bases, V lost 8 bases, and 9 bases had no gene match. The CDR3 runs to 15 residues. This clone was observed a few times. The sample taken for sequencing was PBMCs. This clonotype was sampled from a woman in her thirties or forties in good health and CMV-seropositive. The chain joins TRBV11-3 to TRBJ2-2, with TRBD1 identical over 9 bases. The CDR3 loop is CASAKRQGVTGELFF. DNA of the CDR3: TGTGCCAGCGCCAAAAGACAGGGGGTAACCGGGGAGCTGTTTTTT.